These T cell receptor beta chains were read from a single sample in a study of T-cell reconstitution after alpha-beta-depleted transplantation in children. One entry per CDR3 protein results from TCRdb running MiXCR on the PCR reads. Altogether more than 200,000 distinct CDR3 sequences are present, 24% being singletons, with the ten largest covering about 4.8%. The sequenced sample was PBMCs, mostly from graft donor cells, obtained 360 days after TCRalphabeta/CD19-depleted stem cell transplant. These receptors came from a female patient between 2 and 15 years old who had a stem cell transplant for congenital amegakaryocytic thrombocytopenia, so the T cells may come from the graft donor. Both conserved end residues are part of each CDR3. D genes are given only for firm matches. Part of the rows lack a size; the others show once, few, many or a class for expanded clones.

CDR3nt	CDR3aa	d_gene	abundance	j_gene	v_gene
TGTGCCAGCAGCTTAGCGCGACACACTGAAGCTTTCTTT	CASSLARHTEAFF	.	.	TRBJ1-1	TRBV7-2
TGTGCCAGCAGCCGACTAGCGGAAGCTAGCACAGATACGCAGTATTTT	CASSRLAEASTDTQYF	TRBD2	.	TRBJ2-3	TRBV4-2
TGTGCCAGCAGTTTGGCAGGGTGGTGGCAGCCCCAGCATTTT	CASSLAGWWQPQHF	.	.	TRBJ1-5	TRBV12-3/TRBV12-4
TGCGCCAGCGGTGGTCTAGGGTATTATCAGCCCCAGCATTTT	CASGGLGYYQPQHF	.	.	TRBJ1-5	TRBV10-1
TGCGCCAGCAGCCAAGGCTTAGGGGGGGTCCCCTTTAGCAATCAGCCCCAGCATTTT	CASSQGLGGVPFSNQPQHF	.	.	TRBJ1-5	TRBV4-1
TGTGCCACCAGTGATTTGCTCTATGAGCAGTTCTTC	CATSDLLYEQFF	.	once	TRBJ2-1	TRBV24-1
TGCAGTGCTAGAGATCCCAGGGGGCTATATGGCTACACCTTC	CSARDPRGLYGYTF	TRBD1	.	TRBJ1-2	TRBV20-1
TGCGCCAGCAGCTTGGGGCTAGGCAATGAGCAGTTCTTC	CASSLGLGNEQFF	.	many	TRBJ2-1	TRBV5-1
TGTGCCAGCAGTTACTCGACGGCGGGCCCCCAGCATTTT	CASSYSTAGPQHF	.	.	TRBJ1-5	TRBV6-5
TGCGCCAGCAGCCAATCCCGGGCCGGGGGCACTGAAGCTTTCTTT	CASSQSRAGGTEAFF	.	few	TRBJ1-1	TRBV4-1
TGTGCCAGCAGTTTCATCCTAGCGGGAGTAGACACCGGGGAGCTGTTTTTT	CASSFILAGVDTGELFF	TRBD2	.	TRBJ2-2	TRBV28
TGTGCCAGCAGCTTAGCTGGCCCCTCTGGGGCCAACGTCCTGACTTTC	CASSLAGPSGANVLTF	.	.	TRBJ2-6	TRBV11-1
TGTGCCAGCAGACCTGGTGGAGGAGGCAGTAATGAAAAACTGTTTTTT	CASRPGGGGSNEKLFF	.	.	TRBJ1-4	TRBV28
TGCAGTGCTAGAGATCTAGCGGGAGTAGGGAATGAGCAGTTCTTC	CSARDLAGVGNEQFF	TRBD2	many	TRBJ2-1	TRBV20-1
TGTGCCAGCAGCTTAGCGCTCGTGGGAGAAGGCACCGGGGAGCTGTTTTTT	CASSLALVGEGTGELFF	.	few	TRBJ2-2	TRBV7-2
TGCAGTGCTAGGTTCTCTGGGGCCAACGTCCTGACTTTC	CSARFSGANVLTF	.	few	TRBJ2-6	TRBV20-1
TGCAGTGCTCACTACGGGACAGGGTTCTACGAGCAGTACTTC	CSAHYGTGFYEQYF	TRBD1	.	TRBJ2-7	TRBV20-1
TGTGCCACCAGCAGAGGACAGGGGGCAAAGGCAGATACGCAGTATTTT	CATSRGQGAKADTQYF	TRBD1	few	TRBJ2-3	TRBV15
TGCGCCAGCAGCTTACGGGGCTCCTACAATGAGCAGTTCTTC	CASSLRGSYNEQFF	.	many	TRBJ2-1	TRBV5-1
TGTGCCAGCAGTAAGCGGACAGATAACTATGGCTACACCTTC	CASSKRTDNYGYTF	.	.	TRBJ1-2	TRBV6-2/TRBV6-3
TGTGCCAGCAGTGAATTGGGCCCCTTGGGCGGTTCCTACGAGCAGTACTTC	CASSELGPLGGSYEQYF	.	few	TRBJ2-7	TRBV25-1
TGTGCCAGCATGTCTAGCGGGAGCTACGAGCAGTACTTC	CASMSSGSYEQYF	TRBD2	many	TRBJ2-7	TRBV6-1
TGTGCCAGCAGCCAAAGGACTATGAACGAGCAGTACTTC	CASSQRTMNEQYF	.	.	TRBJ2-7	TRBV3-1
TGTGCCAGCAGTGTACCTAGGGGGGAGAGGGAGACCCAGTACTTC	CASSVPRGERETQYF	.	few	TRBJ2-5	TRBV25-1
TGTGCCAGCAGCTCGAAGACAGTCTGGGGGGAGACCCAGTACTTC	CASSSKTVWGETQYF	.	.	TRBJ2-5	TRBV11-2
TGCGCCAGCAGCGCTCTTCCTTCGGGGGGGGAGACCCAGTACTTC	CASSALPSGGETQYF	TRBD2	few	TRBJ2-5	TRBV5-1
TGCAGTGCTACTTATATCGAGGGGAAAGCCAAAAACATTCAGTACTTC	CSATYIEGKAKNIQYF	.	few	TRBJ2-4	TRBV20-1
TGTGCCAGCGGGCCCGATGGGAGTGAGCAGTTCTTC	CASGPDGSEQFF	.	.	TRBJ2-1	TRBV10-3
TGTGCCAGCAGTTTAGACAGGGGGGCTTCACCCCTCCACTTT	CASSLDRGASPLHF	TRBD1	.	TRBJ1-6	TRBV28
TGTGCCAGCATCCACCGGGACAGCAGCTCCTACGAGCAGTACTTC	CASIHRDSSSYEQYF	TRBD1	.	TRBJ2-7	TRBV7-9
TGCAGCGTTGAACTCGGGGTAAATGAAAAACTGTTTTTT	CSVELGVNEKLFF	.	.	TRBJ1-4	TRBV29-1
TGCGCCAGCAGCACCCGGGACAGGGGTGAAAAACTGTTTTTT	CASSTRDRGEKLFF	TRBD1	.	TRBJ1-4	TRBV5-1
TGTGCCAGCAGTTACTCGGATCAGCCCCAGCATTTT	CASSYSDQPQHF	.	few	TRBJ1-5	TRBV6-6
TGCAGCTTGAGAGATGAAGGGGATTATGGCTACACCTTC	CSLRDEGDYGYTF	.	.	TRBJ1-2	TRBV20-1
TGTGCCAGCCAGGGCCCCACAGATACGCAGTATTTT	CASQGPTDTQYF	.	.	TRBJ2-3	TRBV6-5
TGTGCCAGCAGCCCGGAGGACAGGGGCTACGAGCAGTACTTC	CASSPEDRGYEQYF	TRBD1	.	TRBJ2-7	TRBV9
TGTGCCAGCTCACCACGGGGCCGGGACAGGGTTTACGAGCAGTACTTC	CASSPRGRDRVYEQYF	TRBD1	few	TRBJ2-7	TRBV18
TGTGCCAGGAGCTTTGGACTAGCGGTTCAAGAGACCCAGTACTTC	CARSFGLAVQETQYF	TRBD2	.	TRBJ2-5	TRBV7-6
TGTGCCAGCAGTCCGCCTGGGGGGGACAATCAGCCCCAGCATTTT	CASSPPGGDNQPQHF	.	.	TRBJ1-5	TRBV12-3/TRBV12-4
TGTGCCACCAGTGAATCCGGGACAGAGAGCTCCTACAATGAGCAGTTCTTC	CATSESGTESSYNEQFF	TRBD1	.	TRBJ2-1	TRBV24-1
TGCAGCGTTTATCCGCAAAATGAAGAGACCCAGTACTTC	CSVYPQNEETQYF	.	many	TRBJ2-5	TRBV29-1
TGTGCCAGCAGCTTAATGAGGGAGACCGGGGAGCTGTTTTTT	CASSLMRETGELFF	.	.	TRBJ2-2	TRBV7-3
TGTGCCAGCAGTGATATGGACAGGGCGGCGGTTTGGGGGCAAGAGACCCAGTACTTC	CASSDMDRAAVWGQETQYF	TRBD1	few	TRBJ2-5	TRBV2
TGCAGCGTTGTTACAGCCTCCTACAATGAGCAGTTCTTC	CSVVTASYNEQFF	.	many	TRBJ2-1	TRBV29-1
TGTGCCAGCTCTTCTAACTCTGGAAACACCATATATTTT	CASSSNSGNTIYF	.	few	TRBJ1-3	TRBV4-2
TGTGCCAGCAGTTTATTCGGGGGCAACGGTCAGTCCCAGCATTTT	CASSLFGGNGQSQHF	.	.	TRBJ1-5	TRBV12-3/TRBV12-4
TGTGCCAGCAGTTTAGGGACAGGGGTGGCTTCACCCCTCCACTTT	CASSLGTGVASPLHF	TRBD1	many	TRBJ1-6	TRBV12-3/TRBV12-4
TGTGCCAGCACCTGGGGACTAGCAGGGTTCAATGAGCAGTTCTTC	CASTWGLAGFNEQFF	TRBD2	.	TRBJ2-1	TRBV5-6
TGTGCCAGCAGTTTCCGCACGGATACGCAGTATTTT	CASSFRTDTQYF	.	many	TRBJ2-3	TRBV28
TGTGCCAGGGGCTTGGCGTTTGAGCAGTTCTTC	CARGLAFEQFF	.	.	TRBJ2-1	TRBV5-3
TGTGCCAGCAGCTTAAGCCCGGCGGGGGGCGGAACTGAAGCTTTCTTT	CASSLSPAGGGTEAFF	.	few	TRBJ1-1	TRBV7-3
TGTGCCAGCAGTTACTCCCCGCACCCAGGGGGTTGGGAAAAACTGTTTTTT	CASSYSPHPGGWEKLFF	TRBD1	few	TRBJ1-4	TRBV6-5
TGTGCCAGCAGCCGGGGTTTTTCTGGAAACACCATATATTTT	CASSRGFSGNTIYF	.	.	TRBJ1-3	TRBV7-9